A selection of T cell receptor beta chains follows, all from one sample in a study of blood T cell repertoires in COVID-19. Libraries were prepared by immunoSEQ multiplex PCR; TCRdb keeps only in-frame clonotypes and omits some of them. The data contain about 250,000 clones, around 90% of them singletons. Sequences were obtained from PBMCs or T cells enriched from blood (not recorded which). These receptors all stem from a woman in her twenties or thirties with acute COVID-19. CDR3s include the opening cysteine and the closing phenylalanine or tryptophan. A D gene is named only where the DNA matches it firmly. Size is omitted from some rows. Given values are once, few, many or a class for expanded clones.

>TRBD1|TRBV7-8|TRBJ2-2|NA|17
CASSLANRGLLAGELFF
TGTGCCAGCAGCTTAGCGAACAGGGGGCTTCTCGCCGGGGAGCTGTTTTTT
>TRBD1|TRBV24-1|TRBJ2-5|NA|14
CATSDMGQGETQYF
TGTGCCACCAGTGATATGGGACAGGGGGAGACCCAGTACTTC
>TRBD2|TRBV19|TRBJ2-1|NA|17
CASSRGLAGVSYNEQFF
TGTGCCAGTAGTAGGGGACTAGCGGGAGTGTCTTACAATGAGCAGTTCTTC
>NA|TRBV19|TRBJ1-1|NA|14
CASSIRGLNTEAFF
TGTGCCAGTAGTATTCGGGGGTTGAACACTGAAGCTTTCTTT
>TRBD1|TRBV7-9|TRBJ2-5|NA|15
CASSSRTGVQETQYF
TGTGCCAGCAGCTCTAGGACAGGGGTCCAAGAGACCCAGTACTTC
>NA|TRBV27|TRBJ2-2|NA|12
CASSFMTGELFF
TGTGCCAGCAGTTTCATGACCGGGGAGCTGTTTTTT
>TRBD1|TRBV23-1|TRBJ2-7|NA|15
CASSHRDRGRTGQYF
TGCGCCAGCAGTCACCGGGACAGGGGGCGTACTGGGCAGTACTTC
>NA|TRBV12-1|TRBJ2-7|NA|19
CASSPGGSGRALGTYEQYF
TGTGCCAGCAGCCCCGGGGGGAGCGGGAGGGCCCTCGGGACCTACGAGCAGTACTTC
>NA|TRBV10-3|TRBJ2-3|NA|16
CAISESNGVSTDTQYF
TGTGCCATCAGTGAGTCGAACGGGGTTAGCACAGATACGCAGTATTTT
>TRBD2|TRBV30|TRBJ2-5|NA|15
CAWSVSSGGLETQYF
TGTGCCTGGAGTGTCTCTAGCGGGGGGTTGGAGACCCAGTACTTC
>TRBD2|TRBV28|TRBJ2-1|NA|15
CASSPGTTSYNEQFF
TGTGCCAGCAGTCCCGGGACTACCTCCTACAATGAGCAGTTCTTC
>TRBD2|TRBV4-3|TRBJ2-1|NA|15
CASSQEGTSYNEQFF
TGCGCCAGCAGCCAAGAAGGGACTAGCTACAATGAGCAGTTCTTC
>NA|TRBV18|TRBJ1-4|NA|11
CASSLNEKLFF
TGTGCCAGCTCACTAAATGAAAAACTGTTTTTT
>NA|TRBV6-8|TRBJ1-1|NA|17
CASSSFPPWAVNTEAFF
TGTGCCAGCAGTTCCTTCCCGCCATGGGCCGTGAACACTGAAGCTTTCTTT
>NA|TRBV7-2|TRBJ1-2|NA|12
CASSTSGGGYTF
NA
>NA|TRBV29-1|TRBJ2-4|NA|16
CSVAEGGKGAKNIQYF
TGCAGCGTAGCCGAGGGGGGGAAAGGGGCCAAAAACATTCAGTACTTC
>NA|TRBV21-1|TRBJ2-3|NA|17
CASSKVGAGLSTDTQYF
TGTGCCAGCAGCAAAGTGGGAGCGGGACTAAGCACAGATACGCAGTATTTT
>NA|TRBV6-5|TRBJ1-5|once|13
CASKDSSNQPQHF
TGTGCCAGCAAGGACAGTAGCAATCAGCCCCAGCATTTT
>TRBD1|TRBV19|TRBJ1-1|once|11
CASRDRVKAFF
TGTGCCAGTAGGGACAGGGTAAAAGCTTTCTTT
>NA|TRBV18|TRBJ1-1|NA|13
CASSPRANTEAFF
TGTGCCAGCTCACCACGGGCGAACACTGAAGCTTTCTTT
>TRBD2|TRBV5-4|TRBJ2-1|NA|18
CASSSGTSGTSSYNEQFF
TGTGCCAGCAGCTCCGGGACTAGCGGTACTAGCTCCTACAATGAGCAGTTCTTC
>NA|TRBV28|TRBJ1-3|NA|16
CASSLGAAGPGNTIYF
TGTGCCAGCAGTCTTGGGGCAGCCGGACCTGGAAACACCATATATTTT
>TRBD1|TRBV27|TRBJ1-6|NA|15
CASSLRQGAHSPLHF
TGTGCCAGCAGTCTTAGACAGGGGGCCCATTCACCCCTCCACTTT
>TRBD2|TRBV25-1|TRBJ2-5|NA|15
CASSETSGRFQTQYF
TGTGCCAGCAGTGAGACTAGCGGGAGGTTTCAGACCCAGTACTTC
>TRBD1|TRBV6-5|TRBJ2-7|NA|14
CASLPPRTGDEQYF
TGTGCCAGCCTCCCCCCCAGGACAGGGGACGAGCAGTACTTC
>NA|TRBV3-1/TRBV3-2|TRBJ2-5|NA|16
CASSSGLRDFQETQYF
TGTGCCAGCAGCTCCGGGCTGAGGGATTTCCAAGAGACCCAGTACTTC
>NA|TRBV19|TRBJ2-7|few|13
CASSPGSSYEQYF
TGTGCCAGTAGTCCAGGCAGCTCCTACGAGCAGTACTTC
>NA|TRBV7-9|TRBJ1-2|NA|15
CASSLATGSDYGYTF
TGTGCCAGCAGCTTGGCGACAGGTTCGGACTATGGCTACACCTTC
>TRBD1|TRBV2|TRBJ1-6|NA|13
CASRPDRVSPLHF
TGTGCCAGCAGGCCGGACAGGGTCTCACCCCTCCACTTT
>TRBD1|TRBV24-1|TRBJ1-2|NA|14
CATSTGDPNYGYTF
TGTGCCACCAGTACAGGGGACCCTAACTATGGCTACACCTTC
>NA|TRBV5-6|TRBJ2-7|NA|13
CASSPTGPYEQYF
TGTGCCAGCAGCCCCACAGGGCCCTACGAGCAGTACTTC
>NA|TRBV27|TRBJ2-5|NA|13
CASSTRTKETQYF
TGTGCCAGCAGTACTCGGACAAAAGAGACCCAGTACTTC
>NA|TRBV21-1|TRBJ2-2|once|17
CASSKRPRQGITGELFF
TGTGCCAGCAGCAAAAGACCCAGACAGGGGATCACCGGGGAGCTGTTTTTT
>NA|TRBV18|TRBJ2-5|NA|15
CASSPYLGAQETQYF
TGTGCCAGCTCACCATATTTGGGGGCCCAAGAGACCCAGTACTTC
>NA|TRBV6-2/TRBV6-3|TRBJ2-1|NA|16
CASSDASGLSYNEQFF
TGTGCCAGCAGTGACGCCTCGGGACTCTCCTACAATGAGCAGTTCTTC
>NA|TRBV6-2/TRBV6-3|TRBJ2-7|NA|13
CASSDGVLKEQYF
TGTGCCAGCAGCGACGGGGTTTTGAAGGAGCAGTACTTC
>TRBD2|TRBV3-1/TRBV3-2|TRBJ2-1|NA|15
CASSPSGGSYNEQFF
TGTGCCAGCAGCCCTAGCGGGGGCTCCTACAATGAGCAGTTCTTC
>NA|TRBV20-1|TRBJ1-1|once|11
CSARGQAEAFF
TGCAGTGCTAGAGGGCAGGCTGAAGCTTTCTTT
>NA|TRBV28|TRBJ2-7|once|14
CASSLDSLSYEQYF
TGTGCCAGCAGCCTGGACAGCCTCTCCTACGAGCAGTACTTC
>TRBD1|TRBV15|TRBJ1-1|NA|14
CATSTAGGYTEAFF
TGTGCCACCAGCACCGCAGGGGGGTACACTGAAGCTTTCTTT
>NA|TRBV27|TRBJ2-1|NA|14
CASRSSRSYNEQFF
TGTGCCAGCAGAAGTAGTCGCTCCTACAATGAGCAGTTCTTC
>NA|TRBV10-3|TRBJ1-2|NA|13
CAISEHNSEGYTF
TGTGCCATCAGTGAGCACAACAGTGAGGGCTACACCTTC
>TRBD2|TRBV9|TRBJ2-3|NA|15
CASSVEVAGGVTQYF
TGTGCCAGCAGCGTAGAAGTGGCGGGGGGGGTTACGCAGTATTTT
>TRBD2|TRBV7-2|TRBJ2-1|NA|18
CASSLELAGLLSYNEQFF
TGTGCCAGCAGCTTAGAGCTGGCGGGACTACTTTCCTACAATGAGCAGTTCTTC
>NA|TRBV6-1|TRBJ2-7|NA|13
CASSDGSTVGQYF
TGTGCCAGCAGTGACGGGAGTACTGTTGGGCAGTACTTC
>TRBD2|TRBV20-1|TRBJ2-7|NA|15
CSASQAATGGWEQYF
TGCAGTGCTAGTCAGGCGGCAACCGGGGGGTGGGAGCAGTACTTC
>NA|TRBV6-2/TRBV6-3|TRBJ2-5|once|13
CASSPTNQETQYF
TGTGCCAGCAGTCCGACTAACCAAGAGACCCAGTACTTC
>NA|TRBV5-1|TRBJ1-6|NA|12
CASSEQGSPLHF
TGCGCCAGCAGCGAACAGGGTTCACCCCTCCACTTT
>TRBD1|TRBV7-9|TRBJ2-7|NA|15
CASSSPRTGTYEQYF
TGTGCCAGCAGCTCGCCTCGGACAGGAACCTACGAGCAGTACTTC
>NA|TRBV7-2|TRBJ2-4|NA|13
CASSLVGVGIQYF
TGTGCCAGCAGCTTAGTAGGGGTGGGGATTCAGTACTTC
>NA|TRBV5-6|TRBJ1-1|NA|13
CASSRDTATEAFF
TGTGCCAGCAGCAGGGACACGGCAACTGAAGCTTTCTTT
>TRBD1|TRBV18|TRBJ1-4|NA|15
CASSPRTGSNEKLFF
TGTGCCAGCTCACCTAGGACAGGGTCGAATGAAAAACTGTTTTTT
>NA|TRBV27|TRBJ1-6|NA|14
CASSLRTVNSPLHF
TGTGCCAGCAGTTTAAGGACAGTTAATTCACCCCTCCACTTT
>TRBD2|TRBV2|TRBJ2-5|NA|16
CASRTGTSGPFETQYF
TGTGCCAGCAGAACCGGGACTAGCGGGCCGTTTGAGACCCAGTACTTC
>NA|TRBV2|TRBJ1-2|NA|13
CASSEGQGQGYTF
TGTGCCAGCAGTGAAGGGCAGGGTCAGGGCTACACCTTC
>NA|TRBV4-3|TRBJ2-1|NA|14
CASSQDRLSYEQFF
TGCGCCAGCAGCCAAGATAGACTATCCTATGAGCAGTTCTTC
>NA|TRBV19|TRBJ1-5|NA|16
CASSPRLGAGNQPQHF
TGTGCCAGTAGTCCCCGGCTGGGGGCCGGGAACCAGCCCCAGCATTTT
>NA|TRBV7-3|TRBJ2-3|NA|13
CASSPVSTDTQYF
TGTGCCAGCTCGCCAGTTAGCACAGATACGCAGTATTTT
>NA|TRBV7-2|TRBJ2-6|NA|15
CASSFYRAGANVLTF
TGTGCCAGCAGCTTTTACAGGGCTGGGGCCAACGTCCTGACTTTC